This record covers a single T cell receptor (beta chain). Its cognate antigen is unknown. The CDR3 runs to 16 residues. With V trimmed by 3 bases and J by 3 bases, 8 bases remained unmatched. CDR1 and CDR2 from the germline V gene are DFQATT and SNEGSKA (reference sequence). Profiled with immunoSEQ multiplex PCR; TCRdb holds only in-frame clones, not every one. The data contain about 93,000 clones, 86% of them singletons. The data were obtained in a study of T cell responses to AZD1222 COVID-19 vaccine. Background on the study: Recipients boosted at about 4 weeks or about 12 weeks are pooled.

Study-wide points: Mapped onto spike, vaccine-associated CD4 TCRs spanned it and were dominant at 160-218 and 743-854. Females outnumbered males among donors, who were mostly white British; clonal diversity was possibly underestimated.

The sequence derives from an adult in good health. The source material was peripheral blood, sampled on day 0 of AZD1222 vaccination. The chain links TRBV20-1 to TRBJ1-5; TRBD1 matches at 10 bases. The CDR3, as DNA: TGCAGTGCTAGTCCCGTCGGGACAGGGGTCAATCAGCCCCAGCATTTT. It yields the protein CSASPVGTGVNQPQHF.